The text below deals with one T cell receptor beta chain. These data belong to a study of blood T cell repertoires in COVID-19. Study-wide background: Researchers got acute and convalescent COVID-19 samples from the United States, Italy and Spain. T cells, B-cell-depleted T cells, or PBMCs provided the cDNA or gDNA that served as material.

Authors' processing steps: Reference gene primer amplification in the assay estimated nucleated cell counts. Libraries were prepared by immunoSEQ multiplex PCR; TCRdb keeps only in-frame clonotypes and omits some of them. V, J and clone size derive from that table, while D and trimming were established from the DNA sequence. The sample holds about 98,000 clones; approximately 90% are singletons and the top ten take more than 4.5%. V was clipped by 7 bases and J by 1 base, with 14 bases between them. The CDR3 length is 14 residues. Per germline, CDR1 SGDLS and CDR2 YYNGEE. The sequence was obtained from a man aged 70-80 years with acute or convalescent COVID-19. The chain couples TRBV9 to TRBJ1-1, with D possibly being TRBD1 (5 bases). Sequenced sample: peripheral blood. The CDR3 nucleotides are TGTGCCAGCGGTTCAGGGCTCCCGAACACTGAAGCTTTCTTT. This codes for CASGSGLPNTEAFF.